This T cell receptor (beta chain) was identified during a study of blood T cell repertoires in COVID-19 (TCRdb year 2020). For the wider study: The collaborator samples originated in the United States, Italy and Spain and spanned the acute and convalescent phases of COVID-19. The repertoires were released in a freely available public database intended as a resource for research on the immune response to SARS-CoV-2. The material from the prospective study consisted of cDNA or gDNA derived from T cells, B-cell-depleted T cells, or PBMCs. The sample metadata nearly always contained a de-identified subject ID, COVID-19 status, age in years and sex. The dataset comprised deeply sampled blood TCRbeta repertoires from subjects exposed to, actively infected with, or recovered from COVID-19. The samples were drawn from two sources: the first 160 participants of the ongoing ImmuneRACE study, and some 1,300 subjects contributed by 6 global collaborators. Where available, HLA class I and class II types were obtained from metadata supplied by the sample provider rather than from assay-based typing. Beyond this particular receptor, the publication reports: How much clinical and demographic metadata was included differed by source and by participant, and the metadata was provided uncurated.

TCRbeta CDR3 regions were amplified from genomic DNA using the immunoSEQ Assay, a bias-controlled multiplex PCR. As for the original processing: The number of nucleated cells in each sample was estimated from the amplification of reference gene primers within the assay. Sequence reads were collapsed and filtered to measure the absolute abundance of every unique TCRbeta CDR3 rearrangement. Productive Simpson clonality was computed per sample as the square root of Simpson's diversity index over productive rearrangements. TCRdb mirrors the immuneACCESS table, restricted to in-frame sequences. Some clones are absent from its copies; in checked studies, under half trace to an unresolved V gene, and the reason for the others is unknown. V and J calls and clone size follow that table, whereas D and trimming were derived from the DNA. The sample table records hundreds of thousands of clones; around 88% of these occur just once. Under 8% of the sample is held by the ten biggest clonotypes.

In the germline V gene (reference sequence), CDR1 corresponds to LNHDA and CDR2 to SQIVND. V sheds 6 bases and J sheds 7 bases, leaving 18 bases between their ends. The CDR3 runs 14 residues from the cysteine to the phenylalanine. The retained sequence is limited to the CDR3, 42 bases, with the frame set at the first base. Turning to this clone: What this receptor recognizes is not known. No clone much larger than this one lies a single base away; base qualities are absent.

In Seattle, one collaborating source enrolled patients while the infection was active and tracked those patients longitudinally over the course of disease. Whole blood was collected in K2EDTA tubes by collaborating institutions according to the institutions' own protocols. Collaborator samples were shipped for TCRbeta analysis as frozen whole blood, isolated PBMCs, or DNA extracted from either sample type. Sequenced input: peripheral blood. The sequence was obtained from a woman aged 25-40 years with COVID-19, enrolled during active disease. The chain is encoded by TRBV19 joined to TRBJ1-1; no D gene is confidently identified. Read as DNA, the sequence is TGTGCCAGTAGCCCGAACGGGGAAGTAGGTGAAGCTTTCTTT. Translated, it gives CASSPNGEVGEAFF.